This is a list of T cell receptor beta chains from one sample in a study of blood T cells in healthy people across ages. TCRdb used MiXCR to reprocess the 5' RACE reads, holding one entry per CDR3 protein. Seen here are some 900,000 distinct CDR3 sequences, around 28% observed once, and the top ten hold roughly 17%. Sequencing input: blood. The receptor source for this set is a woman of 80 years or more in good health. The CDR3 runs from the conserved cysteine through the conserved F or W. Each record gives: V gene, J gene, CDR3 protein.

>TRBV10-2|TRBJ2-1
CAGSEPPGGTTYNEQFF
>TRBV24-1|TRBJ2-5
CTTSDRKGTVRETQYF
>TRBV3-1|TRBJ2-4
CASSQFTTLHKYF
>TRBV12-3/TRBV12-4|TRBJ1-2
CASSLAGVTGYTF
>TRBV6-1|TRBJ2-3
CASSVGTTPTDTQYF
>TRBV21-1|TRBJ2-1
CASEAGAQFF
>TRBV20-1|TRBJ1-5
CSARDARIQVANQPQHF
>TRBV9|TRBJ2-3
CASSVDGDTQYF
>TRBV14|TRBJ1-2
CASSQDGPLSYTF
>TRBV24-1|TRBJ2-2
CATSPAGQGHTGELFF
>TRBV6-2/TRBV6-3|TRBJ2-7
CASSYSGSWGYEQYF
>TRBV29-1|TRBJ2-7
CSVVRDRGATYEQYF
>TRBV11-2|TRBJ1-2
CASSPKNRVNYGYTF
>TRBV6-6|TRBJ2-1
CASNSRANEQFF
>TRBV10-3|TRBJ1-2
CAISDSGNYGYTF
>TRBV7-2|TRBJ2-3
CASRSRSTDTQYF
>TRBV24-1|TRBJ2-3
CATMGGMTDTQYF
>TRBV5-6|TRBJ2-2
CASSFVSGVNTGELFF
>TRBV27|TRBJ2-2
CASRGRGVTGELFF
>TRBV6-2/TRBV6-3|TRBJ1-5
CASSYLGQGANQPQHF
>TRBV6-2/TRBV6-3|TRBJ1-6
CASSYSSSGGGLSSPLHF
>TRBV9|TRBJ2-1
CASSSGVARNEQFF
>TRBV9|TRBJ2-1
CASSVGNPGDNEQFF
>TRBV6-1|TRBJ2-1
CASSQGYRYNEQFF
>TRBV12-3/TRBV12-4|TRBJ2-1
CASSLVGAQFF
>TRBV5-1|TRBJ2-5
CASRLAGGTPLETQYF
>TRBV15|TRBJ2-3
CATSRDLGGHRDTQYF
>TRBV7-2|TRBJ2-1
CASSWGGGYNEQFF
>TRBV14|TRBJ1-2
CASSLRAGLGGYTF
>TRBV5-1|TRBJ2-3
CASSLVGEGADTQYF
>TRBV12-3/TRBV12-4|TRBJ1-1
CASSFGGAMNTEAFF
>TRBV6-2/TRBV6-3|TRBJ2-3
CASSYSKGSTDTQYF
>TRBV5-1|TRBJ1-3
CASSLGQSFGNTIYF
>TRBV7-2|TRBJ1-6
CASSLGPGAYNSPLHF
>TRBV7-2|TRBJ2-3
CASSSSDRVIGTQYF
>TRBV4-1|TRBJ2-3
CASSQDWISGGTDTQYF
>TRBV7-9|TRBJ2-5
CASSLHTGQETQYF
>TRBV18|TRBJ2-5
CASSPRTTGETQYF
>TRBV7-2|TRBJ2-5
CASSRSHVLQETQYF
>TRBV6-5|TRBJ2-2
CASSRRISYGELFF
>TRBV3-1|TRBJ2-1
CASSQEVFEQFF
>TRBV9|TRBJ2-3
CASSVATGAGFSSTDTQYF
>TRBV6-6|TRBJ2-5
CASSRGTTQETQYF
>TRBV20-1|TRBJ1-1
CSAREPHVTEAFF
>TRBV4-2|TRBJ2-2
CASSQTAINTGELFF
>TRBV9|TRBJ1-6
CASSAQITQPNSPLHF
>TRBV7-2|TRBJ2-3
CASSLARQDTDTQYF
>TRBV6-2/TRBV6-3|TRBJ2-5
CASSYSTSGTRARETQYF
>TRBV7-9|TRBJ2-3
CASGEWTSTDTQYF
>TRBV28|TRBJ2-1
CASSSQTSGATYNEQFF
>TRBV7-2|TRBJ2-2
CASSLTSGGNTGELFF
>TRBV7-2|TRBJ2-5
CASSSRGLDYNEQYF